The clone carrying this T cell receptor beta chain was observed many times. V dropped 5 bases and J dropped 2; count of bases not matched to a gene: 5. The CDR3 is 15 amino acids. Germline V gene data show CDR1 as SGDLS and CDR2 as YYNGEE. A 10-nucleotide random UMI tagged transcripts in template-switch 5'RACE cDNA synthesis. MiXCR, run by TCRdb on the 5' RACE reads, gives a single entry per CDR3 protein. The table has tens of thousands of distinct CDR3 sequences, around 3.4% seen once; the top ten hold around 3.2%. The sample belongs to a study of neurological immune-mediated disorders. The rearrangement uses TRBV9 and TRBJ2-2, with TRBD1 identical over 8 bases. The source is a woman between 45 and 65 years old with multiple sclerosis. Sequenced input: PBMCs. The CDR3 bases are TGTGCCAGCAGACCCGGGACAGGAAACACCGGGGAGCTGTTTTTT. This sequence encodes CASRPGTGNTGELFF.